This TCR beta chain was sequenced in a study of post-analysis software for immune sequencing data. In the study overall: Clinical courses comprised relapsing-remitting, secondary progressive and progressive-relapsing multiple sclerosis. General observations from the study: With TRBV5-6, TRBV5-1 and TRBV20-1 included, five TRBV segments were more frequent in patients than in controls. Among multiple sclerosis patients, normalized Chao1 diversity was significantly below that of controls. Batch-mates among the samples co-clustered strongly by F measure.

In the case of this clonotype: The antigen is not known.

Unique molecular identifiers were present in the TCR beta cDNA libraries. Yield was some 500,000 cDNA molecules from around 0.96 to 9.9 million T cells. TCRdb processed the PCR reads anew with MiXCR; each CDR3 protein has one entry. The sample records about 540,000 distinct CDR3 sequences, approximately 34% being singletons. The CDR3 contains 14 residues. The ends were cut back, 1 base at V and 4 bases at J, with 8 bases in the middle. Germline V gene lookup returns CDR1 MNHNS and CDR2 SASEGT. This receptor was taken from a girl aged 2-17 years with multiple sclerosis. V is TRBV6-1 and J is TRBJ1-5; D ambiguous. The material sequenced was blood. CDR3 amino acids: CASSEGRRNQPQHF. CDR3 nucleotides: TGTGCCAGCAGTGAAGGTAGGAGAAATCAGCCCCAGCATTTT.